The clone carrying this TCR beta chain was observed a handful of times. Its specificity is unknown. These data come from a study of response to subunit inactivated influenza vaccine. TCRdb used MiXCR to reprocess the RT-PCR reads, holding one entry per CDR3 protein. Of 590,000 or so distinct CDR3 sequences in the sample, 14% were seen once. Study results and caveats: It was suggested by the authors that few new T cells are recruited by each seasonal influenza vaccination.

The CDR3 consists of 18 residues. V lost 4 bases, J lost 0 bases, and 20 bases lay in between. The germline CDR1 and CDR2 sequences are SGHRS and YFSETQ. This chain connects TRBV5-1 to TRBJ2-1; possibly TRBD1 for D (5 bases). The starting material was PBMCs from blood, obtained 14 days before vaccination. The clonotype originates from a man between 50 and 59 years old who received an inactivated influenza vaccine. This chain's CDR3 is CASSPQPGAQSSYNEQFF. In DNA form, the CDR3 reads TGCGCCAGCAGCCCCCAGCCTGGGGCCCAGAGCTCCTACAATGAGCAGTTCTTC. Together with reference TRBV5-1 and TRBJ2-1, the CDR3 gives the full variable domain: KAGVTQTPRYLIKTRGQQVTLSCSPISGHRSVSWYQQTPGQGLQFLFEYFSETQRNKGNFPGRFSGRQFSNSRSEMNVSTLELGDSALYLCASSPQPGAQSSYNEQFFGPGTRLTVL.